Listed below are T cell receptor beta chains from one sample, sequenced in a study of blood T cell repertoires in COVID-19. Assay used: immunoSEQ multiplex PCR; TCRdb lists only in-frame clones, some missing. Of a few hundred thousand clones listed, more than 80% are singletons. The sample consisted of peripheral blood. These receptors came from a woman aged 30 to 39 with COVID-19, enrolled during active disease. The conserved cysteine and the conserved F or W are not part of the CDR3 here.

v_call,j_call,cdr3_aa
TRBV27,TRBJ1-6,ASSFYEAADSPLH
TRBV12-5,TRBJ2-2,ASSRENTGELF
TRBV2,TRBJ2-1,ASAYLTSQGEQF
TRBV2,TRBJ1-5,ASSQGTSRNQPQH
TRBV10-3,TRBJ1-6,AISESIDAGRHDSPLH
TRBV7-8,TRBJ2-1,ASSLARGDSYNEQF
TRBV6-4,TRBJ1-1,ASSPTGGGAAF
TRBV7-9,TRBJ2-1,ASSSGTSGATTYNEQF
TRBV27,TRBJ1-2,ASRREDYGYT
TRBV5-4,TRBJ2-2,ASRDNRGATGELF
TRBV5-8,TRBJ2-1,ASSWGQVSYNEQF
TRBV6-5,TRBJ2-3,ASRTGDAAQY
TRBV9,TRBJ1-1,ASSVDRGGAGSTTEAF
TRBV7-8,TRBJ2-2,ASSLTTLGTGELF
TRBV18,TRBJ2-5,ASSPPEETQY
TRBV20-1,TRBJ2-1,SASSGGAYNEQF
TRBV13,TRBJ1-1,ASSSFDRETEAF
TRBV19,TRBJ1-5,ASSIDPPGLQPQH
TRBV7-9,TRBJ1-2,ASSLGTGGRDGYT
TRBV6-6,TRBJ1-6,ASSYSQGGSPLH
TRBV19,TRBJ2-7,ASSKTSGGIDEQY
TRBV6-5,TRBJ2-3,ASSYSETGGDTQY
TRBV11-2,TRBJ1-1,ASSLGRGRGTFTEAF
TRBV7-2,TRBJ2-1,ASSVEANEQF
TRBV21-1,TRBJ1-5,ASSKKGHRPNQPQH
TRBV5-6,TRBJ1-2,ASFLLLGGHGYT
TRBV6-2/TRBV6-3,TRBJ1-2,ASSYSRQSYGYT
TRBV7-9,TRBJ1-2,ASSDRAPGQGNYGYT
TRBV18,TRBJ2-3,ASSPRGPTDTQY
TRBV13,TRBJ2-1,ASSPLAGGPWDNEQF
TRBV10-2,TRBJ1-2,ASTGGLGYGYT
TRBV10-1,TRBJ2-1,ASSELDRAREQF
TRBV14,TRBJ1-2,ASSQKIGTATNYGYT
TRBV5-1,TRBJ1-1,ASSPQGGNTEAF
TRBV5-1,TRBJ1-2,ASSLEGAFGYT
TRBV6-6,TRBJ2-1,ASSYWASGNNEQF
TRBV19,TRBJ2-5,ASSLGAGLAEETQY
TRBV5-6,TRBJ1-2,ASSSQTGGYGYT
TRBV19,TRBJ1-3,ASSLYRGEGNTIY
TRBV14,TRBJ2-5,ASSPKTGGAYETQY